The clone carrying this T cell receptor beta chain has only a few counts. This entry comes from a study of blood T cells in healthy people across ages. Individuals who donated were healthy Caucasians from Russia aged roughly 6 to 90. Germline loops: CDR1 SEHNR, CDR2 FQNEAQ (reference sequence). Germline trimming cut 5 bases from V and 6 bases from J; bases unmatched to any gene: 3. This CDR3 region has 14 residues. Primers used in a second PCR of about 7 to 11 cycles were a sample-barcoded 5' primer and a J-beta primer mix. Each cDNA molecule was tagged by a template-switch adaptor that had 12 random nucleotides. TCRdb ran MiXCR on the 5' RACE reads and lists one entry per CDR3 protein. In the table there are around 850,000 distinct CDR3 sequences, 30% to 45% of which are singletons.

This TCR was sampled from a man aged 18 to 30 in good health. The sequencing sample was made of blood. The chain joins TRBV7-9 to TRBJ1-4; 10 positions agree with TRBD1. CDR3 bases: TGTGCCAGCAGCCGTGGGACAGGGGATGAAAAACTGTTTTTT. Amino acids: CASSRGTGDEKLFF.